This T cell receptor beta chain was profiled in a study of CD8 T cells in ankylosing spondylitis. Study-wide findings and caveats: The study looked at matched synovial fluid samples from ankylosing spondylitis patients. Disease-linked clones were reported to be significantly enriched there. Several highly homologous variants formed a TCR beta motif that appeared characteristic of ankylosing spondylitis blood.

This clonotype occurred a few times. As yet, its antigen is unknown. Construction of TCR beta libraries was performed using quantitative 5'-RACE with molecular barcodes. In TCRdb, the 5' RACE reads were re-called with MiXCR into one record per CDR3 protein. This table holds about 450,000 distinct CDR3 sequences, 26% found once. This TCR derives from a male donor with ankylosing spondylitis. Source material: blood, either unsorted or a sorted T cell fraction (not recorded which).

CDR3 nucleotides: TGTGCCAGCAGCCAAGGGCTAGCACTCTCCTACAATGAGCAGTTCTTC. Protein product: CASSQGLALSYNEQFF. The chain links TRBV14 to TRBJ2-1; TRBD2 is a possible D gene (5 bases). This CDR3 comprises 16 residues. Trimming cost V 1 base and J 0 bases, with 10 bases left between them. Germline assignment: CDR1 SGHDN and CDR2 FVKESK. Based on the CDR3 plus reference TRBV14 and TRBJ2-1, the full variable domain is EAGVTQFPSHSVIEKGQTVTLRCDPISGHDNLYWYRRVMGKEIKFLLHFVKESKQDESGMPNNRFLAERTGGTYSTLKVQPAELEDSGVYFCASSQGLALSYNEQFFGPGTRLTVL.